What follows are 20 T cell receptor beta chains derived from one specimen sequenced in a study of T cells expressing NK-cell markers. From its re-call of the 5' RACE reads, TCRdb lists each CDR3 protein once, without DNA. The sample table includes 150,000 to 180,000 distinct CDR3 sequences. The sample was blood T cells: a sorted CD56 or NKG2C T cell subset, CD4+ or CD8+ T cells, or bulk PBMC T cells (not recorded which). The receptors come from a woman between 50 and 59 years old in good health.

The gene calls are TRBV13 and TRBJ2-1; the TCRdb D gene call, TRBD1, has no DNA to confirm it. Germline CDR1 and CDR2: PRHDT and FYEKMQ (reference sequence). The CDR3 totals 16 residues. The CDR3 is CASSFTSGLRANEQFF.

The rearrangement joins TRBV5-1 to TRBJ2-1. Germline lookup yields CDR1 SGHRS and CDR2 YFSETQ. The CDR3 contains 14 residues. The CDR3 loop reads CASSFGPGSWEQFF. The variable domain in full, completed from reference TRBV5-1 and TRBJ2-1, reads KAGVTQTPRYLIKTRGQQVTLSCSPISGHRSVSWYQQTPGQGLQFLFEYFSETQRNKGNFPGRFSGRQFSNSRSEMNVSTLELGDSALYLCASSFGPGSWEQFFGPGTRLTVL.

The V gene is TRBV28, the J gene TRBJ1-1; the D call of TRBD1 rests on TCRdb alone, since no DNA is present to check it. Per the germline V gene, CDR1 is MDHEN and CDR2 is SYDVKM. The CDR3 is made up of 13 amino acids. CDR3 residues: CASSFQGQREAFF.

The V and J genes are TRBV24-1 and TRBJ2-3; the TRBD2 assignment by TCRdb is unverifiable without DNA. The CDR3 is made up of 19 amino acids. The germline CDR1 and CDR2 sequences are KGHDR and SFDVKD. The CDR3 sequence: CATSDSNRLAGPSRDTQYF.

The chain joins TRBV6-1 to TRBJ2-1. Germline lookup yields CDR1 MNHNS and CDR2 SASEGT. The CDR3 runs to 16 residues. CDR3 protein: CASSEDSLSSYNEQFF.

This rearrangement joins TRBV5-1 to TRBJ2-7; without DNA, the TCRdb call of TRBD1 cannot be checked. Germline-derived CDR1 and CDR2 are SGHRS and YFSETQ. The CDR3 consists of 14 residues. CDR3: CASSGTGTDYEQYF.

The rearrangement joins TRBV10-3 to TRBJ2-3; TCRdb names TRBD1, which stays unverified in the absence of DNA. CDR3 length: 15 amino acids. From germline, CDR1 is ENHRY and CDR2 SYGVKD. CDR3 region: CASQFGRPSTDTQYF.

This chain connects TRBV12-3 or TRBV12-4 to TRBJ2-3; there is no DNA to check the TCRdb D call of TRBD2. The CDR3 consists of 15 residues. CDR3: CASTMGAGDGDTQYF.

The genes are TRBV7-8 and TRBJ2-1; TCRdb selects TRBD2, and the lack of DNA leaves this call unchecked. This CDR3 contains 16 residues. CDR1 SGHVS and CDR2 FQNEAQ come from the germline V gene. CDR3 loop: CASSLGGLAYYNEQFF.

The genes are TRBV14 and TRBJ2-3; TCRdb returns TRBD1, unconfirmable since there is no DNA. Germline V gene lookup returns CDR1 SGHDN and CDR2 FVKESK. The CDR3 sequence is 15 residues long. The CDR3 here is CASSPTGRSTDTQYF. Based on the CDR3 plus reference TRBV14 and TRBJ2-3, the full variable domain is EAGVTQFPSHSVIEKGQTVTLRCDPISGHDNLYWYRRVMGKEIKFLLHFVKESKQDESGMPNNRFLAERTGGTYSTLKVQPAELEDSGVYFCASSPTGRSTDTQYFGPGTRLTVL.

The V gene is TRBV6-1, the J gene TRBJ1-1; without DNA, the TCRdb call of TRBD1 cannot be checked. Germline values: CDR1 MNHNS, CDR2 SASEGT. This CDR3 is built from 15 residues. The CDR3 is CASSEPGQGNTEAFF.

The chain carries TRBV30 and TRBJ1-5. The CDR3 is made up of 15 amino acids. Per germline, CDR1 GTSNPN and CDR2 SVGIG (reference sequence). The CDR3 loop is CAWSDGVYSNQPQHF.

This chain uses TRBV11-3 with TRBJ2-2; TCRdb designates TRBD2, a call that cannot be tested without DNA. The CDR3 length is 13 residues. Looked up from germline, CDR1 is SGHNT and CDR2 is YENEEA. CDR3 region: CASRGRVFRELFF.

The chain joins TRBV2 to TRBJ2-1; with no DNA, the TCRdb D assignment of TRBD2 cannot be verified. The CDR3 is made up of 15 amino acids. Germline V gene data show CDR1 as SNHLY and CDR2 as FYNNEI. This chain's CDR3 is CASNRPQGGHNEQFF.

V is TRBV20-1 and J is TRBJ2-1; lacking DNA, the TRBD2 call made by TCRdb goes unchecked. CDR1 is DFQATT, CDR2 SNEGSKA, per germline (reference sequence). The CDR3 consists of 13 residues. CDR3 amino acids: CIQNLAGDNEQFF.

The rearrangement joins TRBV13 to TRBJ2-1; absent DNA, TCRdb's TRBD1 call cannot be checked. Germline V gene data show CDR1 as PRHDT and CDR2 as FYEKMQ (reference sequence). This CDR3 is built from 13 residues. CDR3 in amino acids: CASSLGTSNEQFF.

The chain employs TRBV7-9 and TRBJ2-7; with no DNA, the TCRdb D assignment of TRBD1 cannot be verified. Germline CDR1 is SEHNR and CDR2 is FQNEAQ (reference sequence). The CDR3 covers 15 residues. The CDR3 spells CASSLGGQGSYEQYF.

The chain carries TRBV7-9 and TRBJ1-2; as DNA is missing, the TRBD1 call by TCRdb cannot be tested. This CDR3 is built from 13 residues. Germline V gene lookup returns CDR1 SEHNR and CDR2 FQNEAQ (reference sequence). The CDR3 spells CASSSPGQYGYTF.

The chain couples TRBV12-3 or TRBV12-4 to TRBJ2-1. The CDR3 extends over 14 amino acids. The CDR3 reads CASSLTDLYNEQFF.

The genes are TRBV3-1 and TRBJ2-3. Germline CDR1 and CDR2: LGHDT and YNNKEL (reference sequence). This CDR3 contains 17 residues. The CDR3 protein is CASSQDLTGTYTDTQYF.